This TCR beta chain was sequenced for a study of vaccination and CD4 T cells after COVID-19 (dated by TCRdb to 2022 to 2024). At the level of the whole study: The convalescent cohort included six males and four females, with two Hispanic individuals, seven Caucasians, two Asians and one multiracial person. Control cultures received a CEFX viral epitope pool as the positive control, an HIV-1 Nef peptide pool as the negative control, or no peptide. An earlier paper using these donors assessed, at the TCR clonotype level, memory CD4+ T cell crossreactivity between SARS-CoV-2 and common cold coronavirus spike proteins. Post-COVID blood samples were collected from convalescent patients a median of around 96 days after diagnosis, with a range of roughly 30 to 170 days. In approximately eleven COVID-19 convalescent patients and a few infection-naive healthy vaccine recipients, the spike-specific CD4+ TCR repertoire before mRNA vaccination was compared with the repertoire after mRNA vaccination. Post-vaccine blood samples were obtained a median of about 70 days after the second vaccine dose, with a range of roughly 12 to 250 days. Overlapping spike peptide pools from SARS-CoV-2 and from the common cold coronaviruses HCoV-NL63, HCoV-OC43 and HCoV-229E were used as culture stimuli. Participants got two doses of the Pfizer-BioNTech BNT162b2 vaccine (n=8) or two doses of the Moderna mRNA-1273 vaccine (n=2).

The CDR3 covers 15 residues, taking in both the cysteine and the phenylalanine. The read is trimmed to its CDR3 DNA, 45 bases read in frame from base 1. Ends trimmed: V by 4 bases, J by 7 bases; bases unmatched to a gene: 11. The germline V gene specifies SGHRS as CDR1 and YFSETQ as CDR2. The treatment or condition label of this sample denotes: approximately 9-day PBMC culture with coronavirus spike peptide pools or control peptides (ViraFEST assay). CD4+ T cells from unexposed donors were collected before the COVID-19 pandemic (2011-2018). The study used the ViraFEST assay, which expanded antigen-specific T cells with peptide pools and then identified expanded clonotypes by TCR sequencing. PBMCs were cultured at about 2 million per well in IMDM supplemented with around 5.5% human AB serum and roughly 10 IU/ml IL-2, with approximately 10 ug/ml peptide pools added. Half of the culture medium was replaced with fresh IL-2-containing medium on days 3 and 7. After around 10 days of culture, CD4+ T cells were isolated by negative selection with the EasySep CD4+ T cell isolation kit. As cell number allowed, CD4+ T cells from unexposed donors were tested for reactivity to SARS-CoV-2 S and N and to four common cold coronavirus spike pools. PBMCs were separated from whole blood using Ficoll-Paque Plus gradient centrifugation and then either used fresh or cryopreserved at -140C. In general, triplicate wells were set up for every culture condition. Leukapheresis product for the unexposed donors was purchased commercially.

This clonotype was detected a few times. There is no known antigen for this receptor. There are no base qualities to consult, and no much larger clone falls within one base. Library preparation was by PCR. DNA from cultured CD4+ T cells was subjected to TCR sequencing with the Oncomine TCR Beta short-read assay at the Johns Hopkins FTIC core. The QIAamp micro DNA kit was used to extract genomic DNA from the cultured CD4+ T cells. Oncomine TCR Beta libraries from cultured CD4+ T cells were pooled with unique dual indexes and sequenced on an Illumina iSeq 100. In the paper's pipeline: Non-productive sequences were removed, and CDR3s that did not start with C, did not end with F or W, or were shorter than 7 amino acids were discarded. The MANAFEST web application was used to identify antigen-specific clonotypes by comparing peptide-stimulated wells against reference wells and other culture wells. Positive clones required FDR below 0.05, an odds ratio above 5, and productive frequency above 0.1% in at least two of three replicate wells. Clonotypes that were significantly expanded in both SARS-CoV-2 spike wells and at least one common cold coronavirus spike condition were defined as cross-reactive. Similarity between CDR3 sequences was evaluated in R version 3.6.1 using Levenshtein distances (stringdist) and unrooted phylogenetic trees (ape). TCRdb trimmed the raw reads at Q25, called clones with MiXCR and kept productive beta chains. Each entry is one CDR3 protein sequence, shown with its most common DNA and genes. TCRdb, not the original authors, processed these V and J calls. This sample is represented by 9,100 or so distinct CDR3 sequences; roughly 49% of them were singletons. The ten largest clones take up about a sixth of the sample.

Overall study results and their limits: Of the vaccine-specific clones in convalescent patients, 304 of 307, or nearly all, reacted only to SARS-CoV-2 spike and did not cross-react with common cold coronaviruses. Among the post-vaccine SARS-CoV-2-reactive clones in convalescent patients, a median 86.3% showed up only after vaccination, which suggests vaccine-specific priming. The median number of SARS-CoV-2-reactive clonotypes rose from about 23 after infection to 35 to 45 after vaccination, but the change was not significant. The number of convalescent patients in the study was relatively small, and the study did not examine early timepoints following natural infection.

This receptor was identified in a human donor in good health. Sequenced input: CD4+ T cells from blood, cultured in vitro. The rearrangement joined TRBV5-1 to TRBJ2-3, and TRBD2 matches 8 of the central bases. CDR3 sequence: CASSNSGGAQNTQYF. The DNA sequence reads TGCGCCAGCAGCAACAGCGGGGGCGCACAGAATACGCAGTATTTT.